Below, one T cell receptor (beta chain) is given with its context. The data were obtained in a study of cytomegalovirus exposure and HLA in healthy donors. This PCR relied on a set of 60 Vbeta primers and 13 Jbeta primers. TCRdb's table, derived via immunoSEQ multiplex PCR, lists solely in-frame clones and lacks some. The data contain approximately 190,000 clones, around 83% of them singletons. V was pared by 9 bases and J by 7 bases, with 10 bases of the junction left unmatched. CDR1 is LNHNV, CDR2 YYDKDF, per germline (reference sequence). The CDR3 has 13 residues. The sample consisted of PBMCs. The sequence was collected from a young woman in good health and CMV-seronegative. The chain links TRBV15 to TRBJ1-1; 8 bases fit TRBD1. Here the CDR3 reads CATKKDREGEAFF. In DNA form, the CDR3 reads TGTGCCACTAAAAAGGACAGGGAGGGTGAAGCTTTCTTT.